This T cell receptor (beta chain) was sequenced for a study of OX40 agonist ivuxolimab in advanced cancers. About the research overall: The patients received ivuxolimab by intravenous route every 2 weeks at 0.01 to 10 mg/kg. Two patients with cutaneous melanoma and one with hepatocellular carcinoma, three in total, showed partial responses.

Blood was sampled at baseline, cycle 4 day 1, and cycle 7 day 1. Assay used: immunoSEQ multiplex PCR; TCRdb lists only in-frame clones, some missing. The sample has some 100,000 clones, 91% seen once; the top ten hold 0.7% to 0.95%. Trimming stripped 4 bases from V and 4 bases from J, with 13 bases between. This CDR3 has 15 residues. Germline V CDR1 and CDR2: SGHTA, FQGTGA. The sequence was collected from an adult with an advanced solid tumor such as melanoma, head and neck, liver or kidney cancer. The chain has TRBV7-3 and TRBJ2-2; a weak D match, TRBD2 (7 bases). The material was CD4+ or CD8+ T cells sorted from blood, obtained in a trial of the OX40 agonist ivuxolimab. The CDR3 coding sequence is TGTGCCAGCAGCTCACAAGGGGGGGTCACCGGGGAGCTGTTTTTT. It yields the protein CASSSQGGVTGELFF. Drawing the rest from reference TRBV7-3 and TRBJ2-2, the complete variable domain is GAGVSQTPSNKVTEKGKYVELRCDPISGHTALYWYRQSLGQGPEFLIYFQGTGAADDSGLPNDRFFAVRPEGSVSTLKIQRTERGDSAVYLCASSSQGGVTGELFFGEGSRLTVL.